The 5 T cell receptor beta chains below come from one sample, sequenced in a study of T cells in Graves' hyperthyroidism and ophthalmopathy. TCR beta CDR3 regions were amplified from RNA. Researchers ran a first-round RT-PCR on the TCR CDR3 using the HTBI primer set. MiXCR was run by TCRdb on the multiplex PCR reads, yielding one entry per CDR3 protein. The data contain hundreds of thousands of distinct CDR3 sequences, about 20% of them singletons. Material for sequencing was blood. These receptors were taken from a man between 25 and 39 years old with Graves' ophthalmopathy.

This clonotype has at least ten counts. The chain recombines TRBV3-1 with TRBJ2-1, with D uncertain. The germline CDR1 and CDR2 sequences are LGHDT and YNNKEL (reference sequence). The CDR3 loop spans 14 amino acids. The V end lost 6 bases, the J end lost 6 bases, and 15 bases lay between the germline ends. CDR3 sequence reads: CASSQRTGVNEQFF. CDR3 bases: TGTGCCAGCAGTCAGAGAACTGGAGTCAATGAGCAGTTCTTC.

The V call is TRBV4-1, the J call TRBJ1-5, with D perhaps matching TRBD1 (6 bases). The CDR3 is made up of 15 amino acids. Deletions cut 0 bases from V and 2 bases from J, with 8 bases between. Germline CDR1 MGHRA, CDR2 YSYEKL. The CDR3 protein is CASSQDSGGNQPQHF. CDR3 bases: TGCGCCAGCAGCCAAGATTCAGGGGGCAATCAGCCCCAGCATTTT.

This clonotype was seen repeatedly, ten times or more. The chain has TRBV11-2 and TRBJ2-7, with a weak D call TRBD2 (6 bases). The CDR3 sequence is 14 residues long. V lost 0 bases, J lost 3 bases, and 9 bases lay in between. CDR1 and CDR2 (germline): SGHAT, FQNNGV. CDR3 bases: TGTGCCAGCAGCTTAGAATGGAGGGACTACGAGCAGTACTTC. Its translation: CASSLEWRDYEQYF.

This clonotype was counted a few times. The chain links TRBV28 to TRBJ2-2; 8 bases agree with TRBD2. Trimming at V came to 2 bases and at J to 1 base, leaving 6 bases not matched to a gene. The V gene's germline CDR1 is MDHEN and CDR2 SYDVKM. This CDR3 spans 17 amino acids. This chain's CDR3 is CASSLSGRGWNTGELFF. The CDR3 region has the DNA TGTGCCAGCAGTTTAAGCGGGAGAGGTTGGAACACCGGGGAGCTGTTTTTT.

This clonotype was observed at least ten times. The rearrangement joins TRBV28 to TRBJ2-5, with D tentatively TRBD1 or TRBD2 (6 bases each). The germline gives CDR1 MDHEN, CDR2 SYDVKM. Trimming removed 5 bases from V and 4 bases from J, with 11 bases in between. The CDR3 is 13 residues long. As DNA, the CDR3 is TGTGCCAGCAGTGAGGGGGGACTAGAGACCCAGTACTTC. Protein: CASSEGGLETQYF.